This section outlines one T cell receptor (beta chain) sequence together with its context. This specimen comes from a study of blood T cell repertoires in COVID-19. Profiled with immunoSEQ multiplex PCR; TCRdb holds only in-frame clones, not every one. The data show about 69,000 clones, around 91% seen once. This clonotype was sampled from a man aged 50 to 59 with acute or convalescent COVID-19. The sequenced sample was peripheral blood.

The CDR3 here is CASSPSGVSNQPQHF. The CDR3 coding sequence is TGTGCCAGCTCACCGAGCGGGGTTAGCAATCAGCCCCAGCATTTT. This chain joins TRBV18 and TRBJ1-5; D is undetermined. This CDR3 is 15 amino acids long. V was clipped by 3 bases and J by 0 bases, with 9 bases between them. Germline V lookup: CDR1 KGHSH, CDR2 LQKENI.